The 12 T cell receptor beta chains given below trace back to one sample, sequenced in a study of CD8+ T cells in alopecia areata. It was cDNA, reverse transcribed from extracted RNA, that served as the sequencing template. Repertoires were generated with immunoSEQ multiplex PCR, while TCRdb's copy carries only in-frame clones and drops some. Of 20,000 to 30,000 clones in the sample, under 60% were seen once. Source material: NKG2D-high CD8+ T cells sorted from blood. These receptor sequences come from a human donor with alopecia areata.

The chain recombines TRBV6-1 with TRBJ2-7; 7 nucleotides line up with TRBD1. This CDR3 spans 14 amino acids. Germline V CDR1 and CDR2: MNHNS, SASEGT. V was clipped by 4 bases and J by 2 bases; unmatched bases: 5. CDR3: CASSVRQGTYEQYF. CDR3 bases: TGTGCCAGCAGTGTACGACAGGGTACCTACGAGCAGTACTTC.

V and J are TRBV7-9 and TRBJ2-7; 8 nucleotides agree with TRBD1. This CDR3 region has 15 residues. V shed 4 bases and J 0 bases; nucleotides not matched to a gene: 5. CDR1 SEHNR and CDR2 FQNEAQ come from the germline V gene (reference sequence). The CDR3 DNA follows: TGTGCCAGCAGCTCCACGGGACAGGACTCCTACGAGCAGTACTTC. Residues: CASSSTGQDSYEQYF.

This clone was seen a few times. The chain is built from TRBV7-9 and TRBJ2-1, with 7 positions matching TRBD2. Per germline, CDR1 SEHNR and CDR2 FQNEAQ (reference sequence). There are 14 residues in the CDR3. With V trimmed by 1 base and J by 11 bases, 8 bases remained unmatched. The CDR3 bases are TGTGCCAGCAGCTTAGGTGGGGCTAGCGGCCAGCAGTTCTTC. Translating it yields CASSLGGASGQQFF.

The J gene is TRBJ2-7, the V gene TRBV9; no clear D. The CDR3 runs 13 residues. Germline values: CDR1 SGDLS, CDR2 YYNGEE. The V end lost 0 bases, the J end lost 2 bases, and 6 bases lay between the germline ends. The CDR3 is CASSVDGPYEQYF. The CDR3 DNA sequence: TGTGCCAGCAGCGTAGACGGGCCCTACGAGCAGTACTTC.

The V call is TRBV4-1, the J call TRBJ2-2; TRBD2 matches at 12 bases. The V gene end was trimmed by 2 bases and the J gene end by 6 bases; junction bases not matched to a gene: 4. The V gene's germline CDR1 is MGHRA and CDR2 YSYEKL. This CDR3 comprises 16 residues. The CDR3 sequence: CASSQPRLAGAGELFF. The DNA for the CDR3 is TGCGCCAGCAGCCAACCTAGACTAGCGGGAGCCGGGGAGCTGTTTTTT.

This clone was detected a few times. The chain carries TRBV4-1 and TRBJ2-2; 11 bases match TRBD2. Per the germline V gene, CDR1 is MGHRA and CDR2 is YSYEKL. With V trimmed by 0 bases and J by 3 bases, 6 bases remained unmatched. CDR3 length: 18 residues. The CDR3 protein is CASSQDLLLAGDTGELFF. The CDR3 DNA follows: TGCGCCAGCAGCCAAGATCTTTTACTAGCGGGAGACACCGGGGAGCTGTTTTTT.

This clone was counted a few times. The chain carries TRBV5-1 and TRBJ2-5; possibly TRBD1 for D (6 bases). The V end lost 4 bases, the J end lost 0 bases, and 7 bases lay between the germline ends. Looked up from germline, CDR1 is SGHRS and CDR2 is YFSETQ. The length of the CDR3 is 13 residues. The CDR3 reads CASSRDNQETQYF. CDR3 nucleotides: TGCGCCAGCAGCAGGGACAACCAAGAGACCCAGTACTTC.

This chain connects TRBV7-3 to TRBJ2-1; D is undetermined. CDR3 size: 16 residues. The germline V gene encodes CDR1 SGHTA and CDR2 FQGTGA. V dropped 0 bases and J dropped 4 bases, with 13 bases sitting between them. The CDR3 here is CASSLTTATGYNEQFF. CDR3 DNA sequence: TGTGCCAGCAGCTTAACGACGGCGACCGGATACAATGAGCAGTTCTTC.

The table lists this clone with a few counts. V and J are TRBV2 and TRBJ1-1; 7 bases are shared with TRBD1. The CDR3 runs 13 residues. In germline, CDR1 is SNHLY, CDR2 FYNNEI. With V trimmed by 6 bases and J by 0 bases, 1 base remained unmatched. This CDR3 is CASRDRMNTEAFF. The CDR3, as DNA: TGTGCCAGCAGGGACAGGATGAACACTGAAGCTTTCTTT.

The chain is built from TRBV11-3 and TRBJ2-1, with D uncertain. The germline V gene has CDR1 SGHNT and CDR2 YENEEA. The CDR3 is made up of 15 amino acids. The V end lost 9 bases, the J end lost 5 bases, and 20 bases lay between the germline ends. The CDR3 reads CASSPDGNQDNEQFF. DNA of the CDR3: TGTGCCAGTAGTCCAGACGGCAACCAAGACAATGAGCAGTTCTTC. Filled out from reference TRBV11-3 and TRBJ2-1, the complete variable domain reads EAGVVQSPRYKIIEKKQPVAFWCNPISGHNTLYWYLQNLGQGPELLIRYENEEAVDDSQLPKDRFSAERLKGVDSTLKIQPAELGDSAVYLCASSPDGNQDNEQFFGPGTRLTVL.

This sequence joins TRBV6-5 and TRBJ2-1, with 8 bases matching TRBD2. This CDR3 has 14 residues. Germline CDR1 reads MNHEY; CDR2 reads SVGAGI. With 10 bases clipped from V and 7 bases from J, the junction kept 12 bases outside the gene matches. The CDR3 here is CATTGTGGRNEQFF. The CDR3 bases are TGTGCCACAACTGGAACGGGAGGGAGGAATGAGCAGTTCTTC.

V gene TRBV15 combines with J gene TRBJ1-2; TRBD1 matches at 11 bases. J gave up 6 bases and V 6 bases, and 3 bases lay outside the gene matches. The CDR3 spans 13 residues. Germline lookup yields CDR1 LNHNV and CDR2 YYDKDF (reference sequence). The CDR3 here is CATRGQGAHGYTF. DNA of the CDR3: TGTGCCACCAGAGGACAGGGGGCTCATGGCTACACCTTC.